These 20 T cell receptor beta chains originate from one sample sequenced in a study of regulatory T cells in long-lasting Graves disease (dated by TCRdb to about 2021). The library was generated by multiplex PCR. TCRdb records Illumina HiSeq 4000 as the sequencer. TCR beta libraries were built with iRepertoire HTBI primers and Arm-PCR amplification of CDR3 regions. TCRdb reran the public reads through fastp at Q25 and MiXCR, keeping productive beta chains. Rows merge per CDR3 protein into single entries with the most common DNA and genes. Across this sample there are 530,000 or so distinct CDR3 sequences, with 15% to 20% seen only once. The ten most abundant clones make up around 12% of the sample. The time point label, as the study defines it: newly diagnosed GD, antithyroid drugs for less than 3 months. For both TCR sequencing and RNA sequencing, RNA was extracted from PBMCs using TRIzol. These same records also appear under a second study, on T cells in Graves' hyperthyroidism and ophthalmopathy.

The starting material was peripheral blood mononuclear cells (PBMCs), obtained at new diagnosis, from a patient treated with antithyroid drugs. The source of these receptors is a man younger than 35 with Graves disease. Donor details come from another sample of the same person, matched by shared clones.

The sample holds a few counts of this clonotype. In DNA form, the CDR3 reads TGCAGTGCTTTTAACGGACAGCCCTACGAGCAGTACTTC. Its translation: CSAFNGQPYEQYF. The V call is TRBV20-1, the J call TRBJ2-7; D is possibly TRBD1 (6 bases). Germline values: CDR1 DFQATT, CDR2 SNEGSKA (reference sequence). This CDR3 has 13 amino acids. Trimming cost V 5 bases and J 2 bases, with 13 bases left between them.

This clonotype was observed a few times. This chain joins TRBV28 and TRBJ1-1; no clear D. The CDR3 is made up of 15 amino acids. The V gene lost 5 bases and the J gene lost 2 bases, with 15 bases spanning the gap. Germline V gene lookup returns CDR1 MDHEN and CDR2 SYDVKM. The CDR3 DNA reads TGTGCCAGCAGTCCCGGGGTGTGGAGAAACACTGAAGCTTTCTTT. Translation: CASSPGVWRNTEAFF.

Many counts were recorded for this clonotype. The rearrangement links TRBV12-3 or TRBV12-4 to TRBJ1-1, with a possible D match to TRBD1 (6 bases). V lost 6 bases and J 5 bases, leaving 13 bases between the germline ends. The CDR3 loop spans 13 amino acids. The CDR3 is CASSVSGVTEAFF. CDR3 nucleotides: TGTGCCAGCAGCGTATCAGGGGTAACTGAAGCTTTCTTT.

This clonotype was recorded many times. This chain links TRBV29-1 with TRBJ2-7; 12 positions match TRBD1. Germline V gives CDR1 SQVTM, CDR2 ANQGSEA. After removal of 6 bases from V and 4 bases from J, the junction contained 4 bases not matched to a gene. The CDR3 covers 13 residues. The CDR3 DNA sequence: TGCAGCGTATTGGGACAGGGGGCTTACGAGCAGTACTTC. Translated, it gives CSVLGQGAYEQYF.

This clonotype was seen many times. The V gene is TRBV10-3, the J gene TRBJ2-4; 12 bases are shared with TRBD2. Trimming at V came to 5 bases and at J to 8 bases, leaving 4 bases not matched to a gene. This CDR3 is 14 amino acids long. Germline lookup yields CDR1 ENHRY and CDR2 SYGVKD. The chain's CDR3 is CAISLTSGSDIQYF. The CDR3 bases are TGTGCCATCAGTCTGACTAGCGGGAGTGACATTCAGTACTTC.

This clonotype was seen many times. CDR3 sequence reads: CASSQGPGPNTGELFF. The CDR3 nucleotides are TGTGCCAGCAGCCAGGGACCGGGACCAAACACCGGGGAGCTGTTTTTT. The chain employs TRBV7-3 and TRBJ2-2, with D perhaps given as TRBD1 or TRBD2 (5 bases each). Germline loops: CDR1 SGHTA, CDR2 FQGTGA. The length of the CDR3 is 16 residues. V lost 5 bases, J lost 2 bases, and 15 bases lay in between. The full variable domain, completed using reference TRBV7-3 and TRBJ2-2, is GAGVSQTPSNKVTEKGKYVELRCDPISGHTALYWYRQSLGQGPEFLIYFQGTGAADDSGLPNDRFFAVRPEGSVSTLKIQRTERGDSAVYLCASSQGPGPNTGELFFGEGSRLTVL.

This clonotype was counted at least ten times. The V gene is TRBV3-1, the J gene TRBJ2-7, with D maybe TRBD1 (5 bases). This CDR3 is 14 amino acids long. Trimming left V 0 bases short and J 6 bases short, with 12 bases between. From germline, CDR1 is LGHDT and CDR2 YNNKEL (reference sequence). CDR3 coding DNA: TGTGCCAGCAGCCAAGACCCCAGGGTGGGCGAGCAGTACTTC. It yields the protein CASSQDPRVGEQYF.

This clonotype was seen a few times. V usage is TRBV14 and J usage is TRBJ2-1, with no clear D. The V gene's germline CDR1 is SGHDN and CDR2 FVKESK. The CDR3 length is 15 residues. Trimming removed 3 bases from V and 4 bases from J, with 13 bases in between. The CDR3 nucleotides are TGTGCCAGCAGCCATATAAGGGTTGGATACAATGAGCAGTTCTTC. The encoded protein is CASSHIRVGYNEQFF.

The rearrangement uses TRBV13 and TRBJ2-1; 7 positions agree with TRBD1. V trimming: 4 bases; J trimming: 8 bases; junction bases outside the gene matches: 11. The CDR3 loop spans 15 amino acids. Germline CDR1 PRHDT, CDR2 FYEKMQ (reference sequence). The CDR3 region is CASSSNSYRGDEQFF. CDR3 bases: TGTGCCAGCAGCTCAAATTCTTACAGGGGTGATGAGCAGTTCTTC.

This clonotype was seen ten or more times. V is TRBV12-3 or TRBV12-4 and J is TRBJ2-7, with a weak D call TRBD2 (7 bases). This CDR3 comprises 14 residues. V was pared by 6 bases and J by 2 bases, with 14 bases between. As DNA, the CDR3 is TGTGCCAGCAGCCCGGGGGGCGGCCCCTACGAGCAGTACTTC. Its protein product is CASSPGGGPYEQYF.

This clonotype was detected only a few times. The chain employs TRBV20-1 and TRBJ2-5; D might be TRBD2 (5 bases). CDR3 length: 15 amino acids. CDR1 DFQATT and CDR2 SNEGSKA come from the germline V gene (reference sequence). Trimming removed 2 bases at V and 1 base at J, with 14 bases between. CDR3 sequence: CSARRSGGSQETQYF. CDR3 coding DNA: TGCAGTGCTAGAAGGAGTGGAGGCTCCCAAGAGACCCAGTACTTC.

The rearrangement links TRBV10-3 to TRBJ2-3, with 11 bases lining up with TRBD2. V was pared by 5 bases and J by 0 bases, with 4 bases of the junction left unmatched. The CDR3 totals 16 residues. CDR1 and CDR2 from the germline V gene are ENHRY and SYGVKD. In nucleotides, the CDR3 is TGTGCCATCAGTTCAGGGACTAGCGGTAGCACAGATACGCAGTATTTT. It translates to CAISSGTSGSTDTQYF.

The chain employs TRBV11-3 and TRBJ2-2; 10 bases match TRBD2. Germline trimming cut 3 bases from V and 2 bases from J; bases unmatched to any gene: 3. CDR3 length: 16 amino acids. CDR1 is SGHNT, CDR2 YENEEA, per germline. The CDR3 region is CASSFGLAANTGELFF. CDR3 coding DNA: TGTGCCAGCAGCTTCGGACTAGCGGCCAACACCGGGGAGCTGTTTTTT.

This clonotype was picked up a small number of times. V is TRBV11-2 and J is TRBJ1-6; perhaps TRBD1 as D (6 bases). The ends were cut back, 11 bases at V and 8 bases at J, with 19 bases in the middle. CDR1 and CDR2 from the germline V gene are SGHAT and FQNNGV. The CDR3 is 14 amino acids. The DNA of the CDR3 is TGTGCCTGCTCGAAGGGGGGGGATTATTCACCCCTCCACTTT. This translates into CACSKGGDYSPLHF. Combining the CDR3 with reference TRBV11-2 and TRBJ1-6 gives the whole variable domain EAGVAQSPRYKIIEKRQSVAFWCNPISGHATLYWYQQILGQGPKLLIQFQNNGVVDDSQLPKDRFSAERLKGVDSTLKIQPAKLEDSAVYLCACSKGGDYSPLHFGNGTRLTVT.

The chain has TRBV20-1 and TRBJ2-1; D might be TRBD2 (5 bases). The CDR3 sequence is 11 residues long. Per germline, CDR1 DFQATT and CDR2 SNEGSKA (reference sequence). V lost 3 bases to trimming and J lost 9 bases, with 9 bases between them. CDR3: CSAREVGEQFF. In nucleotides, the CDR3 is TGCAGTGCTAGGGAGGTGGGTGAGCAGTTCTTC.

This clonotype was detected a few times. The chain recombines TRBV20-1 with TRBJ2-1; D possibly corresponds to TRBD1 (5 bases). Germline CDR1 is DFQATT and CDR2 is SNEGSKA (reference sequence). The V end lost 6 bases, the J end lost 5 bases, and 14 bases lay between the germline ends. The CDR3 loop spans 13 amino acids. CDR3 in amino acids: CSAKETADNEQFF. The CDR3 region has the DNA TGCAGTGCGAAAGAGACAGCCGACAATGAGCAGTTCTTC.

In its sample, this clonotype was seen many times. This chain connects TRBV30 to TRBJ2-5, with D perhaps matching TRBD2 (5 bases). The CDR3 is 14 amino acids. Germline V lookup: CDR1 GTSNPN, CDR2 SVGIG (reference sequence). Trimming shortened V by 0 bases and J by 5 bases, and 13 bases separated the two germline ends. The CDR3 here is CAWSVKGSEETQYF. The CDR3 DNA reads TGTGCCTGGAGTGTGAAAGGGAGCGAGGAGACCCAGTACTTC. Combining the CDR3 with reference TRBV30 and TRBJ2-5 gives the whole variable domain SQTIHQWPATLVQPVGSPLSLECTVEGTSNPNLYWYRQAAGRGLQLLFYSVGIGQISSEVPQNLSASRPQDRQFILSSKKLLLSDSGFYLCAWSVKGSEETQYFGPGTRLLVL.

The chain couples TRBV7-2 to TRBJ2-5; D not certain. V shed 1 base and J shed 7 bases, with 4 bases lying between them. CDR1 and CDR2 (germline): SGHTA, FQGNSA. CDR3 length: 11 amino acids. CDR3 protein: CASSLEVTQYF. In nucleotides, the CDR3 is TGTGCCAGCAGCTTAGAGGTGACCCAGTACTTC. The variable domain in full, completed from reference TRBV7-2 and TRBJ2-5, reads GAGVSQSPSNKVTEKGKDVELRCDPISGHTALYWYRQSLGQGLEFLIYFQGNSAPDKSGLPSDRFSAERTGGSVSTLTIQRTQQEDSAVYLCASSLEVTQYFGPGTRLLVL.

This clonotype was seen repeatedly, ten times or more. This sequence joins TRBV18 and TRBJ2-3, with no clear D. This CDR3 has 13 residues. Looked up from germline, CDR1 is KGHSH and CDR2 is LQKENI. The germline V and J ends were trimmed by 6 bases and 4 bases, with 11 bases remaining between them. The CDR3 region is CASSQSGADTQYF. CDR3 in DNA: TGTGCCAGCTCGCAGAGTGGTGCAGATACGCAGTATTTT.

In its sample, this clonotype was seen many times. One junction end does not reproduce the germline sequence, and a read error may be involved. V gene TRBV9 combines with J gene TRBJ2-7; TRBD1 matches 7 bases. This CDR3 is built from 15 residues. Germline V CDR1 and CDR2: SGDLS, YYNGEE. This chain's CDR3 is CASSELGDRPLGMNF. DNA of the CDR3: TGTGCCAGCAGCGAACTGGGGGACAGACCTTTGGGGATGAACTTC.